This TCR beta chain was sequenced for a study of T cell responses to AZD1222 COVID-19 vaccine. The study's findings and limits: The donor cohort was predominantly white British with a female majority, and clonal diversity may have been underestimated. Spike-specific TCR breadth and depth grew following two AZD1222 doses. Spike as a whole was targeted by vaccine-associated CD4 TCRs, dominant at 160-218 and 743-854.

Produced via immunoSEQ multiplex PCR; TCRdb's table is partial and in-frame only. The top ten hold 1.5% to 2% of the sample, which has roughly 130,000 clones, approximately 85% seen once. Between the trimmed V and J ends, which lost 3 bases and 0 bases, there was a span of 14 bases. The CDR3 spans 17 residues. Germline CDR1 reads MGHDK; CDR2 reads SYGVNS. As to this clone: The antigen is undetermined.

The chain couples TRBV25-1 to TRBJ1-4, with D uncertain. Sequenced material: peripheral blood, taken on day 0 of AZD1222 vaccination. This receptor was identified in an adult in good health. Written as DNA, the CDR3 is TGTGCCAGCAGTGATATCCGATTGCGGTCAACTAATGAAAAACTGTTTTTT. This translates into CASSDIRLRSTNEKLFF.